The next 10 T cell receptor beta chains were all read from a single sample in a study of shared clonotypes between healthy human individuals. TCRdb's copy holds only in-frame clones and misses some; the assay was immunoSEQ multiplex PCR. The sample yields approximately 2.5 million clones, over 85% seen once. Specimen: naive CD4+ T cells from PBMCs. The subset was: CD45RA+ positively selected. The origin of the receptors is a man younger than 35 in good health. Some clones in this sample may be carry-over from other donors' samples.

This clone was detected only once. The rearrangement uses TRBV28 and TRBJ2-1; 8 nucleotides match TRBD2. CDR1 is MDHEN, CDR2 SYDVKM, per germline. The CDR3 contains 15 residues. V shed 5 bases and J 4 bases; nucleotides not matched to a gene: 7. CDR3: CASSGGTSGYNEQFF. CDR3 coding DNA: TGTGCCAGCAGTGGCGGGACTAGTGGGTACAATGAGCAGTTCTTC.

The CDR3 DNA is TGTGCCAGCAGCTTAGCAACTCCGGGATCTCAGCCCCAGCATTTT. It codes for CASSLATPGSQPQHF. The V and J genes are TRBV7-8 and TRBJ1-5; D remains unclear. Germline CDR1 and CDR2: SGHVS and FQNEAQ. Trimming left V 0 bases short and J 6 bases short, with 12 bases between. The CDR3 has 15 amino acids.

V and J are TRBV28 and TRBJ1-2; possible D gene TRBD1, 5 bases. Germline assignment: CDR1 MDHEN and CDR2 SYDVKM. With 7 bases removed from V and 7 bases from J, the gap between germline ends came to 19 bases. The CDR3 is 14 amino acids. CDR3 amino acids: CASTFRAARGGYTF. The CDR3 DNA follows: TGTGCCAGCACATTCAGGGCGGCGAGGGGTGGCTACACCTTC.

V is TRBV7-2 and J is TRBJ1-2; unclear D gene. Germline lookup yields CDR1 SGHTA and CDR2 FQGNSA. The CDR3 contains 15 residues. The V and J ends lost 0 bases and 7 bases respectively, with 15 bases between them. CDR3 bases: TGTGCCAGCAGCTTAGCCACAGCGGGCAGTGGTGGCTACACCTTC. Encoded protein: CASSLATAGSGGYTF.

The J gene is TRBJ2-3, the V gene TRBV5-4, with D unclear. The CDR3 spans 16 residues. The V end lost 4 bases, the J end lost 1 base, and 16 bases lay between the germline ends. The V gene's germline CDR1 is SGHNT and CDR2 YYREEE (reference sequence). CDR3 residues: CASSPTAAGGTDTQYF. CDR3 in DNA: TGTGCCAGCAGCCCCACCGCGGCCGGAGGCACAGATACGCAGTATTTT.

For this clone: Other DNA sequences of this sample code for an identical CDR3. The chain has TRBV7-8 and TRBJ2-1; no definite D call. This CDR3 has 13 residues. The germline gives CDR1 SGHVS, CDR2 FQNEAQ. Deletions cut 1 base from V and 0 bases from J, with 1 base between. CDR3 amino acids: CASSLDSYNEQFF. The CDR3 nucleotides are TGTGCCAGCAGCTTAGACTCCTACAATGAGCAGTTCTTC.

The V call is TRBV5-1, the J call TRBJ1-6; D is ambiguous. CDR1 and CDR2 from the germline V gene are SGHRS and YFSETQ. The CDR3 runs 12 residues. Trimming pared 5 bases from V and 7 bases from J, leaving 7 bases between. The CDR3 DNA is TGCGCCAGCAGGCTGGGCAATTCACCCCTCCACTTT. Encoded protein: CASRLGNSPLHF.

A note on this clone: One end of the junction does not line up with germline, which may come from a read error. Written as DNA, the CDR3 is TGTGCCAGCAGCCGCCAGCTAGCGGCCGACTTC. Its translation is CASSRQLAADF. The J gene is TRBJ2-7, the V gene TRBV28, with TRBD2 matching over 7 bases. The CDR3 sequence is 11 residues long. CDR1 and CDR2 (germline): MDHEN, SYDVKM. Supplemented by reference TRBV28 and TRBJ2-7, the full variable domain reads DVKVTQSSRYLVKRTGEKVFLECVQDMDHENMFWYRQDPGLGLRLIYFSYDVKMKEKGDIPEGYSVSREKKERFSLILESASTNQTSMYLCASSRQLAADFGPGTRLTVT.

CDR3 DNA sequence: TGTGCCAGCAGCCGAGCGGGAAAGGAGACCCAGTACTTC. This translates into CASSRAGKETQYF. V usage is TRBV6-5 and J usage is TRBJ2-5, with 7 bases identical to TRBD2. Trimming cost V 6 bases and J 5 bases; bases outside gene matches: 6. The CDR3 consists of 13 residues. Per germline, CDR1 MNHEY and CDR2 SVGAGI.

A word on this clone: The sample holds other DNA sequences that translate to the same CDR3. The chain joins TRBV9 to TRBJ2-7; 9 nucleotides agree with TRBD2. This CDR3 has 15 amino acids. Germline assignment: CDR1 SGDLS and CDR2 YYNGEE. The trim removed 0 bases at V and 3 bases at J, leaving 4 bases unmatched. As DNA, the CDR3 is TGTGCCAGCAGCGTAGAGGCTAGCGGGATCTACGAGCAGTACTTC. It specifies CASSVEASGIYEQYF.